The T cell receptor beta chain under discussion was sequenced for a study of blood T cell repertoires in COVID-19. Overall study context: The cDNA or gDNA used as material had been derived from T cells, B-cell-depleted T cells, or PBMCs.

Method: immunoSEQ multiplex PCR; TCRdb's copy keeps in-frame clones and lacks some. This sample has tens of thousands of clones, with approximately 85% found just once. CDR1 is GTSNPN and CDR2 is SVGIG in the germline V gene (reference sequence). The CDR3 covers 13 residues. The rearrangement links TRBV30 to TRBJ2-2; D not resolved. This TCR was recovered from a man aged 55 to 69 with COVID-19, enrolled during active disease. The sample consisted of peripheral blood. Written as DNA, the CDR3 is TGTGCTGAATTATTAGAGAACACCGGGGAGCTGTTTTTT. This gives the protein CAELLENTGELFF.